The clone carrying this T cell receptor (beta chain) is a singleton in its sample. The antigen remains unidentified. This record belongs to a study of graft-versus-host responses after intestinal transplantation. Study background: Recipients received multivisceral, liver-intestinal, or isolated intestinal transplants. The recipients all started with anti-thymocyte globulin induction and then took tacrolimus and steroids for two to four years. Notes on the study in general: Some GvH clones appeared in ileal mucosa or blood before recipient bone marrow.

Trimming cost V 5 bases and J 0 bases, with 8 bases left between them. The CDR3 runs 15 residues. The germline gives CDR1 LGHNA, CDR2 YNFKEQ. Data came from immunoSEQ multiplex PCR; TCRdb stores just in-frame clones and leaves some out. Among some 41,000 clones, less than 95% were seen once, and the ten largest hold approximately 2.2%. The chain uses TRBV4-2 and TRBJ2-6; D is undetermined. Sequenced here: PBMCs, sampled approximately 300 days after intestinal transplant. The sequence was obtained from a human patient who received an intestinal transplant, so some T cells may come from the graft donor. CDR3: CASSKGSSGANVLTF. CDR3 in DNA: TGTGCCAGCAGCAAAGGGTCCTCTGGGGCCAACGTCCTGACTTTC.